The 24 T cell receptor beta chains below come from one sample, sequenced in a study of control samples from healthy donors and cancer patients. Using immunoSEQ multiplex PCR, the repertoire was profiled, and TCRdb retains in-frame clones only, with some absent. The sample has around 82,000 clones, 75% to 90% seen once. Material for sequencing was blood. The receptors come from a man aged 50 or older in good health.

This clone was observed a single time. The rearrangement uses TRBV9 and TRBJ1-2; the match to TRBD1 covers 8 bases. Germline V gives CDR1 SGDLS, CDR2 YYNGEE. With V trimmed by 4 bases and J by 2 bases, 7 bases remained unmatched. The CDR3 runs 15 residues. The CDR3 DNA is TGTGCCAGCAGCAACCCTGGACAGGGCAACTATGGCTACACCTTC. As protein: CASSNPGQGNYGYTF.

This rearrangement joins TRBV19 to TRBJ1-4, with 8 nucleotides matching TRBD1. The CDR3 totals 17 residues. Germline CDR1 reads LNHDA; CDR2 reads SQIVND (reference sequence). With 7 bases clipped from V and 1 base from J, the junction kept 11 bases outside the gene matches. The CDR3 DNA follows: TGTGCCAGTATTGACAGGGGCCAACGGGGAACTAATGAAAAACTGTTTTTT. Translated, it gives CASIDRGQRGTNEKLFF.

The chain is built from TRBV7-3 and TRBJ2-1; D remains ambiguous. Trimming took 5 bases from V and 0 from J, leaving 11 bases between them. CDR1 SGHTA and CDR2 FQGTGA come from the germline V gene. The CDR3 sequence is 15 residues long. The chain's CDR3 is CASSRWRSSYNEQFF. As DNA, the CDR3 is TGTGCCAGCAGCCGGTGGCGGAGCTCCTACAATGAGCAGTTCTTC.

The chain combines TRBV4-2 with TRBJ2-3, with no clear D. Germline CDR1 reads LGHNA; CDR2 reads YNFKEQ. The CDR3 spans 12 residues. The V and J ends lost 1 base and 6 bases respectively, with 5 bases between them. As DNA, the CDR3 is TGTGCCAGCAGCCAAGTGGCCGATACGCAGTATTTT. Translating it yields CASSQVADTQYF.

This rearrangement joins TRBV6-1 to TRBJ2-5; TRBD2 matches 12 bases. V shed 4 bases and J 6 bases; nucleotides not matched to a gene: 9. Germline V lookup: CDR1 MNHNS, CDR2 SASEGT. The CDR3 is made up of 16 amino acids. The CDR3 spells CASSAPGLAGLKTQYF. DNA of the CDR3: TGTGCCAGCAGTGCCCCTGGACTAGCGGGGCTCAAGACCCAGTACTTC.

The rearrangement links TRBV11-2 to TRBJ1-3; 7 positions match TRBD1. CDR3 length: 17 amino acids. The ends lost 0 bases at V and 0 bases at J; junction bases unmatched: 5. Germline V gene data show CDR1 as SGHAT and CDR2 as FQNNGV. CDR3 nucleotide sequence: TGTGCCAGCAGCTTAGACGGGGGGACAGTCTCTGGAAACACCATATATTTT. It specifies CASSLDGGTVSGNTIYF.

The chain combines TRBV12-5 with TRBJ1-4; no definite D call. CDR1 LGHNT and CDR2 FRNRAP come from the germline V gene. Trimming pared 0 bases from V and 11 bases from J, leaving 10 bases between. This CDR3 region has 13 residues. The CDR3 protein is CASGLVPKCKLFF. The CDR3 coding sequence is TGTGCTAGTGGTTTGGTACCTAAGTGCAAACTGTTTTTT.

The chain carries TRBV5-1 and TRBJ2-7; the match to TRBD1 covers 8 bases. Unmatched junction bases numbered 6, after V lost 3 bases and J lost 4 bases. Germline CDR1 is SGHRS and CDR2 is YFSETQ. The CDR3 covers 14 residues. The CDR3 spells CASSSDQGAYEQYF. The DNA of the CDR3 is TGCGCCAGCAGCTCCGATCAGGGGGCATACGAGCAGTACTTC.

V usage is TRBV6-5 and J usage is TRBJ1-1, with D tentatively TRBD1 (6 bases). This CDR3 is built from 15 residues. V gave up 6 bases and J gave up 1 base, with 15 bases separating them. The germline CDR1 and CDR2 sequences are MNHEY and SVGAGI. The CDR3 loop reads CASSRPGHTNTEAFF. Here the CDR3 DNA reads TGTGCCAGCAGCCGCCCGGGACACACGAACACTGAAGCTTTCTTT.

This chain links TRBV12-5 with TRBJ2-2, with a weak D call TRBD2 (6 bases). V was shortened by 6 bases and J by 1 base, with 9 bases between the two germline ends. The CDR3 has 14 amino acids. Germline CDR1 reads LGHNT; CDR2 reads FRNRAP. CDR3 nucleotides: TGTGCTAGTGGACTCGGGGGGAACACCGGGGAGCTGTTTTTT. As protein: CASGLGGNTGELFF. Combining the CDR3 with reference TRBV12-5 and TRBJ2-2 gives the whole variable domain DARVTQTPRHKVTEMGQEVTMRCQPILGHNTVFWYRQTMMQGLELLAYFRNRAPLDDSGMPKDRFSAEMPDATLATLKIQPSEPRDSAVYFCASGLGGNTGELFFGEGSRLTVL.

In this sample, this clone turned up once. The chain is built from TRBV6-5 and TRBJ1-2; D may be TRBD1 (5 bases). The length of the CDR3 is 14 residues. Germline V gene lookup returns CDR1 MNHEY and CDR2 SVGAGI. V lost 10 bases and J 4 bases, leaving 19 bases between the germline ends. CDR3 sequence reads: CATKSGRAGYGYTF. Here the CDR3 DNA reads TGTGCCACAAAATCAGGGAGGGCGGGCTATGGCTACACCTTC.

The chain uses TRBV6-5 and TRBJ1-1, with 9 bases fitting TRBD1. From germline, CDR1 is MNHEY and CDR2 SVGAGI. V gave up 6 bases and J gave up 0 bases; unmatched junction bases: 2. The CDR3 contains 14 residues. The CDR3 spells CASSWDRVNTEAFF. The CDR3 nucleotides read TGTGCCAGCAGCTGGGACAGGGTGAACACTGAAGCTTTCTTT.

CDR3 in DNA: TGTGCTAGTGGTTTGTATCCCGTGGCCCACGAGCAGTACTTC. This sequence encodes CASGLYPVAHEQYF. V is TRBV12-5 and J is TRBJ2-7; no definite D call. V was pared by 2 bases and J by 5 bases, with 13 bases between. Per the germline V gene, CDR1 is LGHNT and CDR2 is FRNRAP. This CDR3 region has 14 residues.

CDR3 nucleotides: TGTGCCAGCAGCCAGCTGGATACAGGGGGCCAAGAGACCCAGTACTTC. Translating gives CASSQLDTGGQETQYF. This chain links TRBV7-8 with TRBJ2-5; 8 bases map to TRBD1. The CDR3 has 16 residues. Germline assignment: CDR1 SGHVS and CDR2 FQNEAQ. Trimming cost V 5 bases and J 1 base; bases outside gene matches: 9.

The chain uses TRBV7-3 and TRBJ2-6; D not certain. V dropped 5 bases and J dropped 3 bases, with 14 bases sitting between them. Germline loops: CDR1 SGHTA, CDR2 FQGTGA. The CDR3 runs to 16 residues. The CDR3 nucleotides are TGTGCCAGCAGCACATTAATCGGGCTTGGGGCCAACGTCCTGACTTTC. It translates to CASSTLIGLGANVLTF.

This clone occurred once. The chain uses TRBV6-5 and TRBJ1-3; weak D call: TRBD1 (5 bases). V shed 5 bases and J shed 0 bases, with 8 bases lying between them. The CDR3 has 14 residues. The germline CDR1 and CDR2 sequences are MNHEY and SVGAGI. In nucleotides, the CDR3 is TGTGCCAGCAGTCCCACAGGCTCTGGAAACACCATATATTTT. Its translation: CASSPTGSGNTIYF.

The genes are TRBV24-1 and TRBJ1-1; D unresolved. CDR1 and CDR2 from the germline V gene are KGHDR and SFDVKD. The CDR3 runs to 12 residues. V gave up 6 bases and J gave up 7 bases, with 11 bases separating them. This CDR3 is CATSQDIGEAFF. The CDR3 DNA sequence: TGTGCCACCAGTCAAGACATCGGTGAAGCTTTCTTT.

In this sample, this clone turned up once. V and J are TRBV2 and TRBJ1-1; possibly TRBD1 for D (6 bases). The CDR3 is made up of 14 amino acids. CDR1 is SNHLY, CDR2 FYNNEI, per germline. V shed 4 bases and J shed 4 bases, with 13 bases lying between them. Here the CDR3 DNA reads TGTGCCAGCAGTGTCGATGGGGGGGCCACTGAAGCTTTCTTT. This codes for CASSVDGGATEAFF.

The chain employs TRBV28 and TRBJ1-1; D remains ambiguous. CDR1 is MDHEN and CDR2 is SYDVKM in the germline V gene. This CDR3 has 12 amino acids. With 7 bases removed from V and 1 base from J, the gap between germline ends came to 7 bases. The chain's CDR3 is CASTQANTEAFF. CDR3 coding DNA: TGTGCCAGCACCCAGGCGAACACTGAAGCTTTCTTT.

This sequence joins TRBV5-6 and TRBJ1-2, with TRBD1 identical over 8 bases. Germline V gene data show CDR1 as SGHDT and CDR2 as YYEEEE. V shed 4 bases, J shed 7 bases, and the junction held 15 bases outside the gene matches. CDR3 size: 16 residues. The CDR3 nucleotides read TGTGCCAGCAGCCCGACCCCAGGGGGCGTTTTCAGTGGCTACACCTTC. Translating it yields CASSPTPGGVFSGYTF.

The V and J genes are TRBV7-2 and TRBJ2-1; tentative D call: TRBD1 (6 bases). Trimming shortened V by 6 bases and J by 4 bases, and 13 bases separated the two germline ends. The germline V gene encodes CDR1 SGHTA and CDR2 FQGNSA. The CDR3 length is 14 residues. CDR3: CASSTGTPYNEQFF. The CDR3 DNA is TGTGCCAGCAGTACCGGGACACCTTACAATGAGCAGTTCTTC.

The chain recombines TRBV3-1 (or the pseudogene TRBV3-2) with TRBJ2-1; 9 bases map to TRBD2. V lost 0 bases to trimming and J lost 6 bases; unmatched junction nucleotides: 9. The CDR3 is 17 residues long. Germline V gene sequence: CDR1 LGHDT, CDR2 YNNKEL (reference sequence). The CDR3 protein is CASSQDLASGAINEQFF. CDR3 DNA sequence: TGTGCCAGCAGCCAAGATTTAGCTAGCGGGGCTATCAATGAGCAGTTCTTC.

The V call is TRBV3-1 (or the pseudogene TRBV3-2), the J call TRBJ2-7; D gene uncertain. The CDR3 contains 11 residues. V shed 3 bases and J shed 7 bases, with 7 bases lying between them. Per germline, CDR1 LGHDT and CDR2 YNNKEL (reference sequence). The CDR3 here is CASSQAEEQYF. The CDR3 DNA reads TGTGCCAGCAGCCAGGCGGAGGAGCAGTACTTC.

CDR3 region: CASSLPRAIGTQYF. CDR3 coding DNA: TGTGCCAGCAGTCTCCCCAGGGCCATAGGGACCCAGTACTTC. The chain couples TRBV28 to TRBJ2-7; TRBD1 is a possible D gene (5 bases). The tail of the sequence fits TRBJ2-5 better, so the J call may be wrong. The CDR3 runs to 14 residues. CDR1 and CDR2 from the germline V gene are MDHEN and SYDVKM.